This is a list of T cell receptor beta chains from one sample in a study of cytomegalovirus exposure and HLA in healthy donors. Profiling relied on immunoSEQ multiplex PCR, and the TCRdb table lists in-frame clones only, not all of them. The sample has under 200,000 clones, roughly 70% seen once. The sample taken for sequencing was PBMCs. The receptors shown here come from a middle-aged woman in good health and CMV-seropositive. Both conserved end residues are part of each CDR3. D genes are given only for firm matches. Clone size appears in some rows only: once, few, many, or a class for an expanded clone.

j_gene: TRBJ1-5
abundance: NA
v_gene: TRBV2
d_gene: NA
CDR3nt: TGTGCCAGCAGTCTTCGACAAAGCAATCAGCCCCAGCATTTT
CDR3aa: CASSLRQSNQPQHF

j_gene: TRBJ1-1
abundance: NA
v_gene: TRBV9
d_gene: TRBD1
CDR3nt: TGTGCCAGCAGCGAACAGGGGACTGAAGCTTTCTTT
CDR3aa: CASSEQGTEAFF

j_gene: TRBJ2-3
abundance: NA
v_gene: TRBV5-4
d_gene: TRBD2
CDR3nt: TGTGCCAGCCACAGCCCTAGCGGGACCACAGATACGCAGTATTTT
CDR3aa: CASHSPSGTTDTQYF

j_gene: TRBJ2-3
abundance: few
v_gene: TRBV7-2
d_gene: TRBD1
CDR3nt: TGTGCCAGCAGCTTGAGACCGGGACAGGGGTTGGATTTT
CDR3aa: CASSLRPGQGLDF

j_gene: TRBJ2-2
abundance: NA
v_gene: TRBV5-4
d_gene: NA
CDR3nt: TGTGCCAGCAGCGTTCGGTCTGGGCCCCAAAACACCGGGGAGCTGTTTTTT
CDR3aa: CASSVRSGPQNTGELFF

j_gene: TRBJ1-1
abundance: once
v_gene: TRBV5-6
d_gene: TRBD1
CDR3nt: TGTGCCAGCAGCCCGGGGACAGGGGGCGGCACTGAAGCTTTCTTT
CDR3aa: CASSPGTGGGTEAFF

j_gene: TRBJ2-7
abundance: few
v_gene: TRBV28
d_gene: TRBD1
CDR3nt: TGTGCCAGCACCCCCGGGACAGAAGGTACCGAGCAGTACTTC
CDR3aa: CASTPGTEGTEQYF

j_gene: TRBJ2-2
abundance: NA
v_gene: TRBV7-2
d_gene: NA
CDR3nt: TGTGCCAGCAGCTCGTACACCGGGGAGCTGTTTTTT
CDR3aa: CASSSYTGELFF

j_gene: TRBJ1-5
abundance: NA
v_gene: TRBV19
d_gene: NA
CDR3nt: TGTGCCAGTAGTGGAGTGACAGACCAGCCCCAGCATTTT
CDR3aa: CASSGVTDQPQHF

j_gene: TRBJ2-1
abundance: NA
v_gene: TRBV7-9
d_gene: TRBD1
CDR3nt: TGTGCCAGCAGCTTAGGACAGGGCAATGAGCAGTTCTTC
CDR3aa: CASSLGQGNEQFF

j_gene: TRBJ1-5
abundance: NA
v_gene: TRBV4-3
d_gene: TRBD1
CDR3nt: TGCGCCAGCAGCCAAGATCGAGGGCAGGGGGTTCAGCCCCAGCATTTT
CDR3aa: CASSQDRGQGVQPQHF

j_gene: TRBJ1-2
abundance: few
v_gene: TRBV20-1
d_gene: NA
CDR3nt: TGCAGTGCTGTCTCAGGGGATGGCTACACCTTC
CDR3aa: CSAVSGDGYTF

j_gene: TRBJ2-3
abundance: NA
v_gene: TRBV21-1
d_gene: NA
CDR3nt: TGTGCCAGCAGCTACAGGGGCACAGATACGCAGTATTTT
CDR3aa: CASSYRGTDTQYF

j_gene: TRBJ2-7
abundance: NA
v_gene: TRBV5-1
d_gene: TRBD1
CDR3nt: TGCGCCAGCAGCTGGACAGGGGAATCCTACGAGCAGTACTTC
CDR3aa: CASSWTGESYEQYF

j_gene: TRBJ1-1
abundance: once
v_gene: TRBV4-1
d_gene: NA
CDR3nt: TGCGCCAGCAGCCAAGTGGGACGGGGGGACACTGAAGCTTTCTTT
CDR3aa: CASSQVGRGDTEAFF

j_gene: TRBJ2-7
abundance: NA
v_gene: TRBV27
d_gene: NA
CDR3nt: TGTGCCAGTTCCCCATGGGGGGACGAGCAGTACTTC
CDR3aa: CASSPWGDEQYF

j_gene: TRBJ1-5
abundance: NA
v_gene: TRBV18
d_gene: NA
CDR3nt: TGTGCCAGCTCACCAGTGGAGGGAGAAGATAGCAATCAGCCCCAGAATTTT
CDR3aa: CASSPVEGEDSNQPQNF

j_gene: TRBJ1-1
abundance: few
v_gene: TRBV5-1
d_gene: NA
CDR3nt: TGCGCCAGCAGCTTGGACGGGGGGCGGCCCCAAGAAGCTTTCTTT
CDR3aa: CASSLDGGRPQEAFF

j_gene: TRBJ1-5
abundance: NA
v_gene: TRBV27
d_gene: NA
CDR3nt: TGTGCCAGCAGTCTCCGGAGGGGCGGTCAGCCCCAGCATTTT
CDR3aa: CASSLRRGGQPQHF

j_gene: TRBJ2-6
abundance: once
v_gene: TRBV19
d_gene: NA
CDR3nt: TGTGCCAGCAGGGGGGATTCTGGGGCCAACGTCCTGACTTTC
CDR3aa: CASRGDSGANVLTF

j_gene: TRBJ1-2
abundance: NA
v_gene: TRBV19
d_gene: TRBD1
CDR3nt: TGTGCCAGTAGTATTCCCCGGACAGGGAGTCCGGAGGGCTACACCTTC
CDR3aa: CASSIPRTGSPEGYTF

j_gene: TRBJ1-6
abundance: NA
v_gene: TRBV4-3
d_gene: NA
CDR3nt: TGCGCCAGCAGCCAAGAAGCCAAATCACCCCTCCACTTT
CDR3aa: CASSQEAKSPLHF

j_gene: TRBJ2-7
abundance: few
v_gene: TRBV7-9
d_gene: NA
CDR3nt: TGTGCCAGCAGCGACTCCACTTGGTCCCCCTACGAGCAGTACTTC
CDR3aa: CASSDSTWSPYEQYF

j_gene: TRBJ2-5
abundance: few
v_gene: TRBV7-2
d_gene: TRBD2
CDR3nt: TGTGCCAGCAGCTTACTAGCGGGGTATTCAGAGACCCAGTACTTC
CDR3aa: CASSLLAGYSETQYF

j_gene: TRBJ1-5
abundance: NA
v_gene: TRBV15
d_gene: NA
CDR3nt: TGTGCCACCAGCAGAGATATTCAGCCCCAGCATTTT
CDR3aa: CATSRDIQPQHF

j_gene: TRBJ2-1
abundance: NA
v_gene: TRBV7-9
d_gene: NA
CDR3nt: TGTGCCAGCAGCTTAGAACGGAGGAACAATGAGCAGTTCTTC
CDR3aa: CASSLERRNNEQFF

j_gene: TRBJ1-5
abundance: NA
v_gene: TRBV18
d_gene: NA
CDR3nt: TGTGCCAGCTCACTTCAGGGAAATAGCAATCAGCCCCAGCATTTT
CDR3aa: CASSLQGNSNQPQHF

j_gene: TRBJ2-3
abundance: NA
v_gene: TRBV11-2
d_gene: NA
CDR3nt: TGTGCCAGCAGCTTAGGTAGTAGCGCAGATACGCAGTATTTT
CDR3aa: CASSLGSSADTQYF

j_gene: TRBJ1-1
abundance: NA
v_gene: TRBV7-2
d_gene: NA
CDR3nt: TGTGCCAGCAGCAGGACCCCGACAGCCCCTGAAGCTTTCTTT
CDR3aa: CASSRTPTAPEAFF

j_gene: TRBJ2-7
abundance: NA
v_gene: TRBV6-5
d_gene: TRBD1
CDR3nt: TGTGCCAGCAGCTGGACAGGGAACCCCTACGAGCAGTACTTC
CDR3aa: CASSWTGNPYEQYF

j_gene: TRBJ1-2
abundance: NA
v_gene: TRBV28
d_gene: TRBD1
CDR3nt: TGTGCCAGCAGTTTTCAGGGGGCGGAGTTGGGCTATGGCTACACCTTC
CDR3aa: CASSFQGAELGYGYTF

j_gene: TRBJ1-2
abundance: NA
v_gene: TRBV28
d_gene: NA
CDR3nt: TGTGCCAGCAAGGCAGGAGGCCACTATGGCTACCCCTTC
CDR3aa: CASKAGGHYGYPF

j_gene: TRBJ2-3
abundance: NA
v_gene: TRBV5-1
d_gene: TRBD2
CDR3nt: TGCGCCAGCAGTGGACTAGCGGGCACAGATACGCAGTATTTT
CDR3aa: CASSGLAGTDTQYF

j_gene: TRBJ1-2
abundance: once
v_gene: TRBV5-1
d_gene: TRBD1
CDR3nt: TGCGCCAGCAGCTTGGTTACAGGGGGCCATGGCTACCCCTTC
CDR3aa: CASSLVTGGHGYPF

j_gene: TRBJ2-7
abundance: NA
v_gene: TRBV5-1
d_gene: TRBD2
CDR3nt: TGCGCCAGCACCTTTAGCGGGTCGCACGAGCAGTACTTC
CDR3aa: CASTFSGSHEQYF

j_gene: TRBJ2-3
abundance: NA
v_gene: TRBV7-2
d_gene: TRBD2
CDR3nt: TGTGCCAGCAGCTTAGCGCCGGTAGCGGGGGGCACAGATACGCAGTATTTT
CDR3aa: CASSLAPVAGGTDTQYF

j_gene: TRBJ2-3
abundance: NA
v_gene: TRBV7-9
d_gene: NA
CDR3nt: TGTGCCAGCAGCACGACAGGATGGGCAGATACGCAGTATTTT
CDR3aa: CASSTTGWADTQYF

j_gene: TRBJ1-4
abundance: few
v_gene: TRBV4-1
d_gene: NA
CDR3nt: TGCGCCAGCAGCCTCAGGGTGAACCATGAAAAACTGTTTTTT
CDR3aa: CASSLRVNHEKLFF

j_gene: TRBJ2-5
abundance: once
v_gene: TRBV6-5
d_gene: NA
CDR3nt: TGTGCCAGCAGTTACTCGTCAGGAGAGACCCAGTACTTC
CDR3aa: CASSYSSGETQYF

j_gene: TRBJ1-2
abundance: NA
v_gene: TRBV7-2
d_gene: TRBD1
CDR3nt: TGTGCCAGCAGCGGGGACAGGGGACTAACCTATGGCTACACCTTC
CDR3aa: CASSGDRGLTYGYTF

j_gene: TRBJ1-1
abundance: NA
v_gene: TRBV6-1
d_gene: TRBD1
CDR3nt: TGTGCCAGCAGTTCCGCAGAGGGGGCGCGGACTGAAGCTTTCTTT
CDR3aa: CASSSAEGARTEAFF

j_gene: TRBJ2-7
abundance: few
v_gene: TRBV7-2
d_gene: NA
CDR3nt: TGTGCCAGCAGCCATACAGGCGCTCGTACCTACGAGCAGTACTTC
CDR3aa: CASSHTGARTYEQYF